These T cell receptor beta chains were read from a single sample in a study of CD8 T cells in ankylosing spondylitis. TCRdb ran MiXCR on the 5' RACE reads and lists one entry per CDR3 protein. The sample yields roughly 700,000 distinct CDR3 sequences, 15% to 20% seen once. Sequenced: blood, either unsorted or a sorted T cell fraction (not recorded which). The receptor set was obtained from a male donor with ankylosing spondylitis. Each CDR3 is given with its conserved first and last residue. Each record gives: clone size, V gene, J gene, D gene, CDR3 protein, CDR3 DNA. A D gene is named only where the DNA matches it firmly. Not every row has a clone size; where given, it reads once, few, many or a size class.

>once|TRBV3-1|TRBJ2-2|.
CASSQYRVNTGELFF
TGTGCCAGCAGCCAATACAGGGTAAACACCGGGGAGCTGTTTTTT
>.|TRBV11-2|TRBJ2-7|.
CASSLPPGVSYEQYF
TGTGCCAGCAGCCTCCCACCCGGCGTGTCCTACGAGCAGTACTTC
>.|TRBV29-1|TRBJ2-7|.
CSVGSGTSYEQYF
TGCAGCGTTGGGTCAGGGACGTCCTACGAGCAGTACTTC
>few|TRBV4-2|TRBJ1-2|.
CASSQDMGGYGYTF
TGTGCCAGCAGCCAAGATATGGGGGGCTATGGCTACACCTTC
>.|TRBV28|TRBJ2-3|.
CASRPGLTDTQYF
TGTGCCAGCAGACCGGGACTTACAGATACGCAGTATTTT
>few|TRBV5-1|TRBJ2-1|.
CASSPAAGPGNEQFF
TGCGCCAGCAGCCCGGCGGCCGGGCCCGGGAATGAGCAGTTCTTC
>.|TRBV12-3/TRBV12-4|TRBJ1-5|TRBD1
CASSLGRGLNQPQHF
TGTGCCAGCAGTTTAGGGAGGGGGCTCAATCAGCCCCAGCATTTT
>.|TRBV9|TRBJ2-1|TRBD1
CASSVLGTGAYNEQFF
TGTGCCAGCAGCGTACTAGGGACAGGGGCCTACAATGAGCAGTTCTTC
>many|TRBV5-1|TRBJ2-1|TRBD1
CASRFRDSSKGEQFF
TGCGCCAGCAGGTTCCGGGACAGCTCTAAGGGTGAGCAGTTCTTC
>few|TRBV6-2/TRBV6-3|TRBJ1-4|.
CASSHPGEKLFF
TGTGCCAGCAGCCACCCAGGTGAAAAACTGTTTTTT
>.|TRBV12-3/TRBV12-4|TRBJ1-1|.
CASSLSRVVTEAFF
TGTGCCAGCAGTTTAAGCAGGGTGGTTACTGAAGCTTTCTTT
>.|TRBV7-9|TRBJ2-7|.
CASSRYPTYEQYF
TGTGCCAGCAGCCGCTACCCCACCTACGAGCAGTACTTC
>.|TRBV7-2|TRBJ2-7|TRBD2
CASSSRLGTSRYEQYF
TGTGCCAGCAGCTCCCGGTTAGGGACTAGTAGGTACGAGCAGTACTTC
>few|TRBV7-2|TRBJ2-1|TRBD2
CASSIGGLATNEQFF
TGTGCCAGCAGTATTGGGGGACTAGCCACCAATGAGCAGTTCTTC
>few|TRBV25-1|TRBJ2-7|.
CASSETHYEQYF
TGTGCCAGCAGTGAAACGCATTACGAGCAGTACTTC
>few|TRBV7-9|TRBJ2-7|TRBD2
CASSSRTSGPYEQYF
TGTGCCAGCAGCTCGCGGACTAGCGGCCCCTACGAGCAGTACTTC
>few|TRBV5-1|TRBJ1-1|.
CASRSGLTNTEAFF
TGCGCCAGCAGATCGGGACTCACGAACACTGAAGCTTTCTTT
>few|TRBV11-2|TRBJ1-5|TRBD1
CASSLTGGPSNQPQHF
TGTGCCAGCAGCCTAACAGGGGGCCCTAGCAATCAGCCCCAGCATTTT
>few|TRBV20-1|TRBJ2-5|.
CSARVGTRQETQYF
TGCAGTGCTAGAGTCGGGACTCGTCAAGAGACCCAGTACTTC
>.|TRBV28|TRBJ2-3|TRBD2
CASSLWASGSTNTQYF
TGTGCCAGCAGTTTATGGGCTAGCGGGAGTACCAATACGCAGTATTTT
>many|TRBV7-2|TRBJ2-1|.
CASSSTSLQFF
TGTGCCAGCAGCTCTACTAGCTTACAGTTCTTC
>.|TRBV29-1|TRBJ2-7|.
CSVEGGGLAETYEQYF
TGCAGCGTTGAGGGAGGGGGGCTAGCGGAAACCTACGAGCAGTACTTC
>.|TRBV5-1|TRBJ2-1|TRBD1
CASSSPPGQGHEQFF
TGCGCCAGCAGCTCTCCTCCGGGACAGGGCCATGAGCAGTTCTTC
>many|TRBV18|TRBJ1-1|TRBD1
CASSPPGQGGMNTEAFF
TGTGCCAGCTCACCACCAGGACAGGGGGGCATGAACACTGAAGCTTTCTTT
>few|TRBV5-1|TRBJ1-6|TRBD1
CASSLETGVGSPLHF
TGCGCCAGCAGCTTGGAGACAGGGGTCGGTTCACCCCTCCACTTT
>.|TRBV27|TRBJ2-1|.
CASSSGVLSSYNEQFF
TGTGCCAGCAGTTCCGGAGTTCTAAGCTCCTACAATGAGCAGTTCTTC
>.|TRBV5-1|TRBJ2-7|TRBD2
CASSKGLAGDHEQYF
TGCGCCAGCAGCAAGGGACTAGCGGGAGACCACGAGCAGTACTTC
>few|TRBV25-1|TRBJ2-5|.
CASSDEFRETQYF
TGTGCCAGCAGTGACGAGTTTCGAGAGACCCAGTACTTC
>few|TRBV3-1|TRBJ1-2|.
CASSRPGMRGYTF
TGTGCCAGCAGCCGACCAGGGATGCGGGGCTACACCTTC
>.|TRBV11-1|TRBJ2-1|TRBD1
CASSSYTGGFTYEQFF
TGTGCCAGCAGCTCATATACAGGGGGATTCACCTATGAGCAGTTCTTC
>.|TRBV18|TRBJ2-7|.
CASSLRPGEGEQYF
TGTGCCAGCTCCCTCCGACCGGGGGAAGGCGAGCAGTACTTC
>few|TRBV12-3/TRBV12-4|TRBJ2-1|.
CASRSQGFPYNEQFF
TGTGCCAGCAGGAGCCAGGGGTTCCCTTACAATGAGCAGTTCTTC
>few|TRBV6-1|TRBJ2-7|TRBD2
CASSPITSGYEQYF
TGTGCCAGCAGTCCCATCACTAGCGGATACGAGCAGTACTTC
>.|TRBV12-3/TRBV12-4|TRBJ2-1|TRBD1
CASSHRGRDGNEQFF
TGTGCCAGCAGCCACAGGGGGCGAGATGGGAATGAGCAGTTCTTC
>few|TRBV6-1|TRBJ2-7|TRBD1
CASSESGTGYNEQYF
TGTGCCAGCAGTGAAAGCGGGACAGGGTACAACGAGCAGTACTTC
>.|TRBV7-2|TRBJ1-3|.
CASSLAGGLKGNTIYF
TGTGCCAGCAGCTTAGCCGGGGGCCTAAAGGGAAACACCATATATTTT
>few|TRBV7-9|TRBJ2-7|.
CASSKQGPSYEQYF
TGTGCCAGCAGCAAACAGGGCCCCTCTTACGAGCAGTACTTC
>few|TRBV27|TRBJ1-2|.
CASRRSSWAGYTF
TGTGCCAGCAGGAGAAGCAGTTGGGCTGGCTACACCTTC
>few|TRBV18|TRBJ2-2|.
CASSPHPDTGELFF
TGTGCCAGCTCACCACATCCGGACACCGGGGAGCTGTTTTTT
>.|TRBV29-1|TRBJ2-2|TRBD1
CSVRGRKTGELFF
TGCAGCGTGAGGGGGCGCAAGACCGGGGAGCTGTTTTTT
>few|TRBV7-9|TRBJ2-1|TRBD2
CASSLSSGAVDNEQFF
TGTGCCAGCAGCTTAAGTAGCGGGGCTGTCGACAATGAGCAGTTCTTC
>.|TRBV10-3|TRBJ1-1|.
CAISAAGWNTEAFF
TGTGCCATCAGCGCCGCAGGATGGAACACTGAAGCTTTCTTT
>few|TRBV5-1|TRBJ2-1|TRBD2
CASSLVPAGEQFF
TGCGCCAGCAGCTTGGTTCCAGCGGGGGAGCAGTTCTTC
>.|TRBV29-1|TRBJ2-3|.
CSVADATDTQYF
TGCAGCGTTGCCGACGCGACAGATACGCAGTATTTT
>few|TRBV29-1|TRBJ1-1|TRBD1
CSATGQMNTEAFF
TGCAGCGCCACGGGACAGATGAACACTGAAGCTTTCTTT
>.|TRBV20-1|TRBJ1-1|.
CSAGSLNVKDTEAFF
TGCAGTGCTGGAAGCCTCAACGTGAAAGACACTGAAGCTTTCTTT
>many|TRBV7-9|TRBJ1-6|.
CASSHGSPYNSPLHF
TGTGCCAGCAGCCACGGGTCCCCCTATAATTCACCCCTCCACTTT
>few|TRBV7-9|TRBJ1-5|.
CASSSQDYNQPQHF
TGTGCCAGCAGCTCACAGGACTACAATCAGCCCCAGCATTTT